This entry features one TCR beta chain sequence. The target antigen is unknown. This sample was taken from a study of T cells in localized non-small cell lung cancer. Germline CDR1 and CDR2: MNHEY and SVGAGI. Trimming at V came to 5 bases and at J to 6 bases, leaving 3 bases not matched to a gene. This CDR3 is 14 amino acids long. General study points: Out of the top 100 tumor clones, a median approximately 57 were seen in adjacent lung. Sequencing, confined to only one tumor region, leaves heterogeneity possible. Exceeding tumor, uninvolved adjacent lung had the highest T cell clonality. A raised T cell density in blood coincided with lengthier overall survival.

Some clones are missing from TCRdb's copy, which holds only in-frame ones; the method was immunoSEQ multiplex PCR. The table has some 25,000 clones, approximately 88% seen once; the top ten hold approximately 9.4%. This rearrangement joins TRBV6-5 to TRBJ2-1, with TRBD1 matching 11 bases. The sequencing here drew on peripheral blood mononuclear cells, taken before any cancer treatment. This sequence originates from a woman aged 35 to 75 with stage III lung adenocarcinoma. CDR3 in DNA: TGTGCCAGCAGTCCCGGGACAGGGGGCAATGAGCAGTTCTTC. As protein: CASSPGTGGNEQFF.